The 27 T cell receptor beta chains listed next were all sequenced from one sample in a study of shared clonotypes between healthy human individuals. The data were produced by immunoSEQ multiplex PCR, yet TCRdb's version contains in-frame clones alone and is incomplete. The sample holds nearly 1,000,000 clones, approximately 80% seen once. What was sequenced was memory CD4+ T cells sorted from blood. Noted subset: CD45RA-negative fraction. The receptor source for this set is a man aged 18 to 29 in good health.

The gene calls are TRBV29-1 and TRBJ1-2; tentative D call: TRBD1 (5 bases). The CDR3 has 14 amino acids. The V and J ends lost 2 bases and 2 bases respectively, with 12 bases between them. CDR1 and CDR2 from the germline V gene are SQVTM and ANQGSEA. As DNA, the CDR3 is TGCAGCGTTGAAAGCAGGGAGAGGAACTATGGCTACACCTTC. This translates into CSVESRERNYGYTF.

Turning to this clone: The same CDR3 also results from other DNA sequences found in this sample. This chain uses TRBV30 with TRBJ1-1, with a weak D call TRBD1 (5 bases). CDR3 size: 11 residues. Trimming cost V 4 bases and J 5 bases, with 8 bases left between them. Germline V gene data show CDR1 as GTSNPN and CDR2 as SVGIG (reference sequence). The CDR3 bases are TGTGCCTGGACAGGGCGTACTGAAGCTTTCTTT. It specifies CAWTGRTEAFF. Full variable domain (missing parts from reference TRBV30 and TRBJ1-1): SQTIHQWPATLVQPVGSPLSLECTVEGTSNPNLYWYRQAAGRGLQLLFYSVGIGQISSEVPQNLSASRPQDRQFILSSKKLLLSDSGFYLCAWTGRTEAFFGQGTRLTVV.

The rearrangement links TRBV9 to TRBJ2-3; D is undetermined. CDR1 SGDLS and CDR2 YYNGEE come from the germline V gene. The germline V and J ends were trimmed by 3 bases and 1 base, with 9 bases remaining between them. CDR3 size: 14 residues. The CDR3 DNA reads TGTGCCAGCAGCGACGCTAGGGGCACAGATACGCAGTATTTT. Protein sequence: CASSDARGTDTQYF.

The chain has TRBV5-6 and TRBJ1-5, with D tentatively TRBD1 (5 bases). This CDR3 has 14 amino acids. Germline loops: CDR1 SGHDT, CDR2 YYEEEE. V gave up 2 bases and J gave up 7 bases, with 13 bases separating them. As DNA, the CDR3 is TGTGCCAGCAGCTTCAGGACGGGGGGACAGCCCCAGCATTTT. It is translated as CASSFRTGGQPQHF.

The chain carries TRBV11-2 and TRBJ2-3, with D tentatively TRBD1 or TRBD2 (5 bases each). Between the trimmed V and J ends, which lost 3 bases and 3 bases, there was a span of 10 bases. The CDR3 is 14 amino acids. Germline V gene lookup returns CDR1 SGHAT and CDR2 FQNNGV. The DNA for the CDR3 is TGTGCCAGCAGCTTCCTATGGGGGACAGATACGCAGTATTTT. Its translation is CASSFLWGTDTQYF.

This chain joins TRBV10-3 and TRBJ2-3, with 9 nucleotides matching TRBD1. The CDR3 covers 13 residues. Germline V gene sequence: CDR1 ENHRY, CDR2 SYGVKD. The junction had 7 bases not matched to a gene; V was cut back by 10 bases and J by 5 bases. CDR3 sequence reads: CATGTGHGDTQYF. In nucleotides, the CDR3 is TGTGCCACCGGGACAGGGCACGGAGATACGCAGTATTTT.

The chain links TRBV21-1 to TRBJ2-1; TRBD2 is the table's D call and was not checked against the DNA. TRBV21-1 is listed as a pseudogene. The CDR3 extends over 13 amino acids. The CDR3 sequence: CASRDLDFNEQFF. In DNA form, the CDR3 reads TGTGCCAGCAGGGACCTGGACTTCAATGAGCAGTTCTTC.

CDR3 sequence (DNA): TGTGCCAGCACCGGACAGGCCCAGATTTACGAGCAGTACTTC. Translation: CASTGQAQIYEQYF. The chain has TRBV2 and TRBJ2-7; 7 positions match TRBD1. CDR3 length: 14 residues. CDR1 and CDR2 (germline): SNHLY, FYNNEI. The J segment lost 4 bases and the V segment lost 7 bases, leaving 10 bases of the junction unmatched.

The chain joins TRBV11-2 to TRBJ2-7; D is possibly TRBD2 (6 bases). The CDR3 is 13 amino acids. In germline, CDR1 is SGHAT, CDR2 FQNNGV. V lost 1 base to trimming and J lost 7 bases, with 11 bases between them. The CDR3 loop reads CASSLGDSREQYF. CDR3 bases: TGTGCCAGCAGCTTAGGGGACTCGAGGGAGCAGTACTTC.

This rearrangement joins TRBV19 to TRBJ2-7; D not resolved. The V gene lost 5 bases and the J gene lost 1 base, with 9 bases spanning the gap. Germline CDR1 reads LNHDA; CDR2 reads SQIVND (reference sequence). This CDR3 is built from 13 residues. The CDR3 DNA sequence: TGTGCCAGTAGTTTGACGGCTTCCTACGAGCAGTACTTC. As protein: CASSLTASYEQYF.

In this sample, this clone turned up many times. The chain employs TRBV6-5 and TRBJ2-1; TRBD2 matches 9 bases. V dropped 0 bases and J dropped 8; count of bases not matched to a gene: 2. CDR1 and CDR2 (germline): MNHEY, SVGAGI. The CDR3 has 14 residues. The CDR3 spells CASSYSRLADEQFF. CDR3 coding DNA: TGTGCCAGCAGTTACTCGAGACTAGCGGATGAGCAGTTCTTC.

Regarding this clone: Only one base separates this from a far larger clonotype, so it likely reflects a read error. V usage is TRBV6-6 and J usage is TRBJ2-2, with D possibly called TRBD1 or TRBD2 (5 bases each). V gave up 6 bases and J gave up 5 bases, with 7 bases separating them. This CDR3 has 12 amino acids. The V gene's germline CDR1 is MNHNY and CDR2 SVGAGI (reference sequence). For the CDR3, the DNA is TGTGCCAGCAGCTGGGGGACCGGGGAGCTGTTTTTT. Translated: CASSWGTGELFF.

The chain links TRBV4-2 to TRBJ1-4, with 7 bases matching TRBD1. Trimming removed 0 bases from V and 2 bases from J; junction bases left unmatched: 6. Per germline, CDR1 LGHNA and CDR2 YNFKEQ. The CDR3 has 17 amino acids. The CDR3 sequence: CASSQDKGAPTNEKLFF. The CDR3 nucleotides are TGTGCCAGCAGCCAAGACAAGGGGGCGCCCACTAATGAAAAACTGTTTTTT.

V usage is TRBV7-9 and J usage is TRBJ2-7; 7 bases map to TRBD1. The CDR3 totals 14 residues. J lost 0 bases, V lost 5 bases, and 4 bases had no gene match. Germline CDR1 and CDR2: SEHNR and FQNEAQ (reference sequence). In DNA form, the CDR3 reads TGTGCCAGCAGCCGGTCAGGGGGCTCCTACGAGCAGTACTTC. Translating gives CASSRSGGSYEQYF.

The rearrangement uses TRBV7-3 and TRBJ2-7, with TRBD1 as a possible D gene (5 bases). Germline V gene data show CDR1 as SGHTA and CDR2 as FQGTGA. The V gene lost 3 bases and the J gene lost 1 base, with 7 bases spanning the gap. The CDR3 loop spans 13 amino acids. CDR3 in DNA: TGTGCCAGCAGCTTCCAGGGTTCCTACGAGCAGTACTTC. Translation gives CASSFQGSYEQYF.

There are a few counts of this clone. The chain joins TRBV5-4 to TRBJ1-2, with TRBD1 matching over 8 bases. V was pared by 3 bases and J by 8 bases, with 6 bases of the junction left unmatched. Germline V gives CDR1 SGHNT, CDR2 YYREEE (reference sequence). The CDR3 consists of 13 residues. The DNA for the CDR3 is TGTGCCAGCAGCTCCCAGGGGGCGGGAGGCTACACCTTC. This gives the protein CASSSQGAGGYTF.

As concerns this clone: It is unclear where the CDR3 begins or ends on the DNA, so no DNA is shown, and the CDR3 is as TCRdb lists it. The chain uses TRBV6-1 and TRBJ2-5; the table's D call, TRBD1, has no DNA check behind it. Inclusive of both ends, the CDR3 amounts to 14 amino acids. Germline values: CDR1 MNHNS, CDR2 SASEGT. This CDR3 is CASILGQSGETQYF.

The CDR3 sequence: CASSTYSYEQYF. The CDR3 DNA reads as TGTGCCAGCTCGACATACAGCTACGAGCAGTACTTC. The chain joins TRBV18 to TRBJ2-7; unclear D gene. V lost 6 bases and J 3 bases, leaving 9 bases between the germline ends. Germline loops: CDR1 KGHSH, CDR2 LQKENI. The CDR3 extends over 12 amino acids.

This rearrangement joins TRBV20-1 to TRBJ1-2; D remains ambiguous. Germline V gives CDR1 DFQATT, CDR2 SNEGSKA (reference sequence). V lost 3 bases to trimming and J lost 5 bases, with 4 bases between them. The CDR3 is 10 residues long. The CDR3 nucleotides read TGCAGTGCTAGGTCATATGGCTACACCTTC. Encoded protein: CSARSYGYTF.

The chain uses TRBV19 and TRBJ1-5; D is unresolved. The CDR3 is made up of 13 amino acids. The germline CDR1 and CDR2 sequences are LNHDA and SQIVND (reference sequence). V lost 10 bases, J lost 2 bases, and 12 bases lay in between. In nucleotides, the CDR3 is TGTGCCACTTCGACGGGCGGCAATCAGCCCCAGCATTTT. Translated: CATSTGGNQPQHF.

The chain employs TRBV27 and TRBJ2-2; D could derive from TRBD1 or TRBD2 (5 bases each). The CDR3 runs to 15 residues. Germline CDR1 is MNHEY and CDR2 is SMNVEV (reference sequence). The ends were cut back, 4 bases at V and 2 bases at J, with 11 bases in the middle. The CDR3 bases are TGTGCCAGCAGTTCCCGGGACGGTAACACCGGGGAGCTGTTTTTT. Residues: CASSSRDGNTGELFF.

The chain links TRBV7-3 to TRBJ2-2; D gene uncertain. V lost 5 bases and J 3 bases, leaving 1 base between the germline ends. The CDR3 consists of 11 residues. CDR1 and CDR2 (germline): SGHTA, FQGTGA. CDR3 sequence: CASSDTGELFF. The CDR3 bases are TGTGCCAGCAGCGACACCGGGGAGCTGTTTTTT.

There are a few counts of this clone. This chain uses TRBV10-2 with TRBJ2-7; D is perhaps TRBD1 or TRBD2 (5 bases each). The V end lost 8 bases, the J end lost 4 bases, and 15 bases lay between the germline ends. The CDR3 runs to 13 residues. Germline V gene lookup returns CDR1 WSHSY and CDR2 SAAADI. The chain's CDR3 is CASASGPPYEQYF. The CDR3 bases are TGCGCCAGCGCTTCGGGACCCCCATACGAGCAGTACTTC.

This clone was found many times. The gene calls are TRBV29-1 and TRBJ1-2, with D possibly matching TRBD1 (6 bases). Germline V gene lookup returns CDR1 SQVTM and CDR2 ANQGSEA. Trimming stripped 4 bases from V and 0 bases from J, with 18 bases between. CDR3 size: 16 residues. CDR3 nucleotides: TGCAGCGTTGGGGGGATCGACAGGAGCTCTAACTATGGCTACACCTTC. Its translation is CSVGGIDRSSNYGYTF.

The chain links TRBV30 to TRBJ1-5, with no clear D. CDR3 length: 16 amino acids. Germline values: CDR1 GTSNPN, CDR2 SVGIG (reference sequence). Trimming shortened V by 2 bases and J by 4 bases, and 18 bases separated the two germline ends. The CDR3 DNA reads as TGTGCCTGGAGTCGTTTATCTGGGGATTCGAATCAGCCCCAGCATTTT. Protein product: CAWSRLSGDSNQPQHF.

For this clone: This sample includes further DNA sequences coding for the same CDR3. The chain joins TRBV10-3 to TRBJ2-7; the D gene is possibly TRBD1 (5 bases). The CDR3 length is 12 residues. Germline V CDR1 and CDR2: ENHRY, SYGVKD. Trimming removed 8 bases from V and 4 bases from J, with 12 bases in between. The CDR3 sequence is CAIRQGPYEQYF. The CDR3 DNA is TGTGCCATCCGGCAGGGTCCATACGAGCAGTACTTC.

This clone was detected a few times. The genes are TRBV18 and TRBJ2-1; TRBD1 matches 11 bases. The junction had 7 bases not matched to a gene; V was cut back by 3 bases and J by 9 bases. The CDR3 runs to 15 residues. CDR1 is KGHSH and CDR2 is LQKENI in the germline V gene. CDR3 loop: CASSPQDRGLIEQFF. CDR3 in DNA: TGTGCCAGCTCACCTCAGGACAGGGGGCTAATTGAGCAGTTCTTC.